The 26 T cell receptor beta chains reported below all come from one sample, sequenced in a study of cytomegalovirus exposure and HLA in healthy donors. PCR employed 60 Vbeta and 13 Jbeta primers. TCRdb keeps only in-frame clones here, not all; method: immunoSEQ multiplex PCR. Here the sample spans approximately 240,000 clones, about 80% being singletons. The sample was PBMCs. The receptors originated from a woman aged 40-49 years in good health and CMV-seronegative.

This clone was counted between two and nine times. The J gene is TRBJ1-5, the V gene TRBV4-3; a possible D gene is TRBD1 (5 bases). CDR1 LGHNA and CDR2 YSLEER come from the germline V gene. This CDR3 is built from 16 residues. The V and J ends lost 0 bases and 7 bases respectively, with 16 bases between them. CDR3 sequence reads: CASSQDGGGRGQPQHF. The DNA for the CDR3 is TGCGCCAGCAGCCAAGACGGGGGGGGGAGAGGCCAGCCCCAGCATTTT.

The chain joins TRBV30 to TRBJ1-6; weak D call: TRBD1 (6 bases). Germline assignment: CDR1 GTSNPN and CDR2 SVGIG (reference sequence). The CDR3 is made up of 15 amino acids. The ends were cut back, 3 bases at V and 7 bases at J, with 16 bases in the middle. CDR3 DNA: TGTGCCTGGAGACGTCGACAGGCAAGCAATTCACCCCTCCACTTT. It codes for CAWRRRQASNSPLHF.

The chain links TRBV7-6 to TRBJ2-1; D remains unclear. The germline V and J ends were trimmed by 7 bases and 6 bases, with 13 bases remaining between them. The CDR3 has 13 amino acids. Germline CDR1 reads SGHVS; CDR2 reads FNYEAQ. The CDR3 loop reads CASTPPVGNEQFF. DNA for the CDR3: TGTGCCAGCACCCCCCCGGTCGGCAATGAGCAGTTCTTC.

The V call is TRBV2, the J call TRBJ1-6, with no clear D. The CDR3 runs 17 residues. Trimming left V 1 base short and J 2 bases short, with 12 bases between. Germline V gene lookup returns CDR1 SNHLY and CDR2 FYNNEI. The CDR3 region is CASSEGHLPTYNSPLHF. CDR3 nucleotides: TGTGCCAGCAGTGAAGGTCACCTGCCTACCTATAATTCACCCCTCCACTTT.

This sequence joins TRBV15 and TRBJ2-3, with 7 bases identical to TRBD1. Germline loops: CDR1 LNHNV, CDR2 YYDKDF (reference sequence). The CDR3 totals 14 residues. The V segment lost 8 bases and the J segment 5 bases; nucleotides outside the gene matches: 10. The CDR3 DNA sequence: TGTGCCACCGGTAAAGGGGGCTCTATAGATACGCAGTATTTT. Amino acids: CATGKGGSIDTQYF. The full variable domain, in which reference TRBV15 and TRBJ2-3 provide the parts outside the CDR3, is DAMVIQNPRYQVTQFGKPVTLSCSQTLNHNVMYWYQQKSSQAPKLLFHYYDKDFNNEADTPDNFQSRRPNTSFCFLDIRSPGLGDTAMYLCATGKGGSIDTQYFGPGTRLTVL.

V is TRBV7-2 and J is TRBJ2-7; possible D gene TRBD1, 6 bases. CDR1 and CDR2 (germline): SGHTA, FQGNSA. The germline V and J ends were trimmed by 4 bases and 5 bases, with 6 bases remaining between them. There are 11 residues in the CDR3. The CDR3 nucleotides are TGTGCCAGCAGCTCAGGGGACGAGCAGTACTTC. This translates into CASSSGDEQYF.

The chain is built from TRBV18 and TRBJ2-1, with 12 bases matching TRBD1. Looked up from germline, CDR1 is KGHSH and CDR2 is LQKENI. V shed 10 bases, J shed 7 bases, and the junction held 5 bases outside the gene matches. The CDR3 is made up of 13 amino acids. CDR3 sequence: CAKRDRGLNEQFF. In DNA, the CDR3 is TGTGCCAAAAGGGACAGGGGGCTTAATGAGCAGTTCTTC.

The chain recombines TRBV30 with TRBJ1-2; D may be TRBD1 (5 bases). With 7 bases removed from V and 4 bases from J, the gap between germline ends came to 10 bases. Germline CDR1 GTSNPN, CDR2 SVGIG (reference sequence). The CDR3 totals 11 residues. CDR3 DNA: TGTGCCTACGACAGCATCTATGGCTACACCTTC. Translating it yields CAYDSIYGYTF.

The V and J genes are TRBV9 and TRBJ1-2, with TRBD1 as a possible D gene (5 bases). This CDR3 has 14 amino acids. Germline CDR1 reads SGDLS; CDR2 reads YYNGEE. Trimming removed 0 bases from V and 6 bases from J, with 12 bases in between. The CDR3 region is CASSVGGGTDGYTF. DNA for the CDR3: TGTGCCAGCAGCGTAGGAGGAGGGACTGATGGCTACACCTTC.

The V gene is TRBV27, the J gene TRBJ1-5; possible D gene TRBD1, 6 bases. The CDR3 extends over 16 amino acids. The germline CDR1 and CDR2 sequences are MNHEY and SMNVEV (reference sequence). V was clipped by 5 bases and J by 0 bases, with 14 bases between them. Here the CDR3 DNA reads TGTGCCAGCAGTCCATCGACAGGTGGTAGCAATCAGCCCCAGCATTTT. This encodes CASSPSTGGSNQPQHF.

The CDR3 coding sequence is TGTGCCAGCAGTCAAACAGGGGCGGATTCACCCCTCCACTTT. Translated, it gives CASSQTGADSPLHF. J is TRBJ1-6 and V is TRBV2, with 7 bases that match TRBD1. Germline loops: CDR1 SNHLY, CDR2 FYNNEI. The CDR3 has 14 residues. Germline trimming cut 5 bases from V and 8 bases from J; bases unmatched to any gene: 6.

The chain uses TRBV7-2 and TRBJ1-1, with TRBD1 as a possible D gene (6 bases). CDR3 size: 14 residues. V was pared by 4 bases and J by 4 bases, with 13 bases between. CDR1 SGHTA and CDR2 FQGNSA come from the germline V gene. The DNA for the CDR3 is TGTGCCAGCAGCTCAAACAGGGAGCTCACTGAAGCTTTCTTT. It yields the protein CASSSNRELTEAFF.

The chain joins TRBV19 to TRBJ1-5; weak D call: TRBD1 (6 bases). Germline V gives CDR1 LNHDA, CDR2 SQIVND (reference sequence). The CDR3 runs to 18 residues. Trimming removed 4 bases from V and 1 base from J, with 20 bases in between. CDR3 amino acids: CASSSFITGTPSNQPQHF. The CDR3 nucleotides read TGTGCCAGTAGTAGCTTCATCACCGGGACACCCAGCAATCAGCCCCAGCATTTT.

V is TRBV28 and J is TRBJ1-1; D gene ambiguous. This CDR3 region has 15 residues. From germline, CDR1 is MDHEN and CDR2 SYDVKM. The V and J ends lost 1 base and 1 base respectively, with 10 bases between them. The CDR3 loop is CASSLLSGGNTEAFF. DNA of the CDR3: TGTGCCAGCAGTTTATTAAGCGGCGGGAACACTGAAGCTTTCTTT.

The V call is TRBV9, the J call TRBJ2-1; D call uncertain. Germline-derived CDR1 and CDR2 are SGDLS and YYNGEE. Trimming cost V 0 bases and J 3 bases, with 7 bases left between them. CDR3 size: 14 residues. CDR3: CASSVGGFYNEQFF. In DNA, the CDR3 is TGTGCCAGCAGCGTAGGCGGATTCTACAATGAGCAGTTCTTC.

The CDR3 reads CASSTTGQGNTIYF. The CDR3 bases are TGCGCCAGCAGCACTACAGGGCAAGGAAACACCATATATTTT. This chain joins TRBV5-1 and TRBJ1-3, with D maybe TRBD1 (6 bases). The CDR3 runs to 14 residues. Trimming removed 4 bases from V and 4 bases from J, with 12 bases in between. Per germline, CDR1 SGHRS and CDR2 YFSETQ.

This rearrangement joins TRBV5-5 to TRBJ1-4; the match to TRBD1 covers 8 bases. The V gene's germline CDR1 is SGHKS and CDR2 YYEKEE (reference sequence). The V and J ends lost 1 base and 5 bases, in that order; junction bases with no gene match: 4. There are 15 residues in the CDR3. The CDR3 sequence: CASSLRQGSNEKLFF. The CDR3 DNA reads as TGTGCCAGCAGCTTGCGACAGGGGTCAAATGAAAAACTGTTTTTT. Full variable domain (missing parts from reference TRBV5-5 and TRBJ1-4): DAGVTQSPTHLIKTRGQQVTLRCSPISGHKSVSWYQQVLGQGPQFIFQYYEKEERGRGNFPDRFSARQFPNYSSELNVNALLLGDSALYLCASSLRQGSNEKLFFGSGTQLSVL.

The V call is TRBV7-2, the J call TRBJ1-6, with 7 bases fitting TRBD1. The CDR3 totals 15 residues. The germline gives CDR1 SGHTA, CDR2 FQGNSA. V trimming: 0 bases; J trimming: 7 bases; junction bases outside the gene matches: 3. CDR3 in amino acids: CASSLARQGNSPLHF. The CDR3 nucleotides are TGTGCCAGCAGCTTAGCGCGACAGGGAAATTCACCCCTCCACTTT.

J is TRBJ1-4 and V is TRBV7-2; D is undetermined. Looked up from germline, CDR1 is SGHTA and CDR2 is FQGNSA. The CDR3 is 15 residues long. V gave up 5 bases and J gave up 3 bases, with 13 bases separating them. The CDR3 DNA reads TGTGCCAGCAGCGTTTCGGGATTGCCTAATGAAAAACTGTTTTTT. It is translated as CASSVSGLPNEKLFF.

This clone was seen more than once but under ten times. This chain links TRBV19 with TRBJ1-1; possible D gene TRBD1, 5 bases. CDR3 length: 14 residues. Trimming cost V 8 bases and J 4 bases, with 17 bases left between them. Germline CDR1 and CDR2: LNHDA and SQIVND (reference sequence). CDR3 amino acids: CASSVVGGATEAFF. DNA of the CDR3: TGTGCCAGTTCCGTAGTCGGAGGGGCCACTGAAGCTTTCTTT. The full variable domain, completed using reference TRBV19 and TRBJ1-1, is DGGITQSPKYLFRKEGQNVTLSCEQNLNHDAMYWYRQDPGQGLRLIYYSQIVNDFQKGDIAEGYSVSREKKESFPLTVTSAQKNPTAFYLCASSVVGGATEAFFGQGTRLTVV.

V usage is TRBV30 and J usage is TRBJ2-3, with TRBD1 as a possible D gene (6 bases). The CDR3 consists of 13 residues. Deletions cut 8 bases from V and 2 bases from J, with 14 bases between. Germline V gene lookup returns CDR1 GTSNPN and CDR2 SVGIG (reference sequence). CDR3 nucleotide sequence: TGTGCCCACAGGGTTGCGAACACAGATACGCAGTATTTT. This codes for CAHRVANTDTQYF.

Only one count was recorded for this clone. Here the CDR3 reads CAWSVGQGSFNYGYTF. CDR3 DNA sequence: TGTGCCTGGAGTGTAGGTCAGGGCTCTTTTAACTATGGCTACACCTTC. The gene calls are TRBV30 and TRBJ1-2, with D possibly matching TRBD1 (5 bases). Germline V gene sequence: CDR1 GTSNPN, CDR2 SVGIG (reference sequence). The CDR3 contains 16 residues. V lost 0 bases and J 1 base, leaving 15 bases between the germline ends.

The chain links TRBV7-3 to TRBJ2-1, with 7 bases that match TRBD1. Germline assignment: CDR1 SGHTA and CDR2 FQGTGA. The CDR3 contains 15 residues. Trimming cost V 3 bases and J 4 bases; bases outside gene matches: 6. CDR3 coding DNA: TGTGCCAGCAGCTTCGCAGGGACAGAGTACAATGAGCAGTTCTTC. Its translation: CASSFAGTEYNEQFF. Variable domain in full (rest from reference TRBV7-3 and TRBJ2-1): GAGVSQTPSNKVTEKGKYVELRCDPISGHTALYWYRQSLGQGPEFLIYFQGTGAADDSGLPNDRFFAVRPEGSVSTLKIQRTERGDSAVYLCASSFAGTEYNEQFFGPGTRLTVL.

The chain has TRBV28 and TRBJ1-6; D possibly corresponds to TRBD1 (6 bases). CDR1 and CDR2 from the germline V gene are MDHEN and SYDVKM. Trimming took 4 bases from V and 6 from J, leaving 10 bases between them. CDR3 length: 14 amino acids. CDR3 bases: TGTGCCAGCAGTTGGCAGGGGTTTAATTCACCCCTCCACTTT. It is translated as CASSWQGFNSPLHF.

The chain combines TRBV23-1 with TRBJ1-6; no reliable D call. TRBV23-1 is an ORF; its function is uncertain. The length of the CDR3 is 16 residues. The V gene lost 1 base and the J gene lost 5 bases, with 12 bases spanning the gap. For the CDR3, the DNA is TGCGCCAGCAGTCAATATGTGAGGGCGCATAATTCACCCCTCCACTTT. Translation: CASSQYVRAHNSPLHF.

The V call is TRBV4-1, the J call TRBJ2-5; tentatively, D is TRBD2 (7 bases). V shed 4 bases and J shed 7 bases, with 19 bases lying between them. The CDR3 contains 15 residues. CDR1 is MGHRA, CDR2 YSYEKL, per germline. The CDR3, as DNA: TGCGCCAGCAGCCTTGCGGGGGCCGAGGGGGGGACCCAGTACTTC. This sequence encodes CASSLAGAEGGTQYF.